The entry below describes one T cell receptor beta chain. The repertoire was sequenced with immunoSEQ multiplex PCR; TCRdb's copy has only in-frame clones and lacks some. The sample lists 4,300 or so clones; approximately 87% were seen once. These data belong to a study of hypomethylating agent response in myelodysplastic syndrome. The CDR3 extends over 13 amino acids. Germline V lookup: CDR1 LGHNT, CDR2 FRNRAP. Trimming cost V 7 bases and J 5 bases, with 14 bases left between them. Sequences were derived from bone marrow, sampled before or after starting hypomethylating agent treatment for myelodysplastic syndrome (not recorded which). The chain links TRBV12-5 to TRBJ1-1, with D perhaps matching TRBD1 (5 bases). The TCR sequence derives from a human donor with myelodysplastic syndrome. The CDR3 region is CASAAGKRTEAFF. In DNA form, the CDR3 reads TGTGCTAGTGCTGCAGGGAAAAGGACTGAAGCTTTCTTT.